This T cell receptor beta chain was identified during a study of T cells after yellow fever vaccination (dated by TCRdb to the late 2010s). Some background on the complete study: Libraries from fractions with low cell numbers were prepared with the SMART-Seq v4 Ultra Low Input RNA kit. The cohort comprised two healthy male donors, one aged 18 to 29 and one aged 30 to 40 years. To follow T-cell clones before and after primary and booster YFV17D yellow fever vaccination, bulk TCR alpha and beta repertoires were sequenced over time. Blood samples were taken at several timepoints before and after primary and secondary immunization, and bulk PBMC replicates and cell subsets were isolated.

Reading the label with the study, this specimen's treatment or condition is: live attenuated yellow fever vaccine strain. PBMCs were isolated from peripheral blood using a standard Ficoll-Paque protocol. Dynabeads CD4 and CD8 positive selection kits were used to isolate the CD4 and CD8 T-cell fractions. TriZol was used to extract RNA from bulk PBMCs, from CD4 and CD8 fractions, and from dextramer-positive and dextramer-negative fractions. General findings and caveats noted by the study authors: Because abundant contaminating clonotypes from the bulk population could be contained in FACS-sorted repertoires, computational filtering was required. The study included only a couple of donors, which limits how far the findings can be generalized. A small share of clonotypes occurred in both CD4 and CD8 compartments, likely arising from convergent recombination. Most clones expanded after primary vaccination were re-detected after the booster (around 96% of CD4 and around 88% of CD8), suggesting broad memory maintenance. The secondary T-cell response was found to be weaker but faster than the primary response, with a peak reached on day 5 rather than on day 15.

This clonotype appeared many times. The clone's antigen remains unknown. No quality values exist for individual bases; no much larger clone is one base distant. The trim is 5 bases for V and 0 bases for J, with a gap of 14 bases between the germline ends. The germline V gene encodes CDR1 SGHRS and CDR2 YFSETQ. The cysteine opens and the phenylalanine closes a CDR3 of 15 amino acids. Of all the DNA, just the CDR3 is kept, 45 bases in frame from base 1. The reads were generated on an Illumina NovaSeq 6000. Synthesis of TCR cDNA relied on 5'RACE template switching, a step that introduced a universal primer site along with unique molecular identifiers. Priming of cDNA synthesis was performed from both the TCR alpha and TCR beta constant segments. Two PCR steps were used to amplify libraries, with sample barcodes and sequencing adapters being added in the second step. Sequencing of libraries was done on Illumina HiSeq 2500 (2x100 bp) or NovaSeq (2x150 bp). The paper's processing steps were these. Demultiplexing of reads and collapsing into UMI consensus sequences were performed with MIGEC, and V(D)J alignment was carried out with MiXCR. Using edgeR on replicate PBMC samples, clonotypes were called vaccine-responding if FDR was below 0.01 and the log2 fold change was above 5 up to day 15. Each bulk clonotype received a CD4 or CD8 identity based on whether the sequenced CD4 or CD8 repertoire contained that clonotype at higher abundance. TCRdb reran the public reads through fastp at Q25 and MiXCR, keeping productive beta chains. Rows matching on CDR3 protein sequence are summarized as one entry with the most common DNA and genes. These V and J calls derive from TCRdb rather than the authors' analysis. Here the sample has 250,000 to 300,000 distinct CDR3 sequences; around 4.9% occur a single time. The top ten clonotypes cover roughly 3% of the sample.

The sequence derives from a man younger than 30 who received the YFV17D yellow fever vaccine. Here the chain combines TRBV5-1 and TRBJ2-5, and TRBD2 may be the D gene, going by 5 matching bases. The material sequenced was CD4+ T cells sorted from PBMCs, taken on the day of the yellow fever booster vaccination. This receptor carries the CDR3 CASSDGAANQETQYF. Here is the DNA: TGCGCCAGCAGTGATGGAGCGGCGAACCAAGAGACCCAGTACTTC.